Listed below are T cell receptor beta chains from one sample, sequenced in a study of shared clonotypes between healthy human individuals. TCRdb's copy holds only in-frame clones and misses some; the assay was immunoSEQ multiplex PCR. The sample lists about 2.2 million clones, about 93% occurring once. Specimen: naive CD8+ T cells from PBMCs. The origin of the receptors is a man aged 18 to 30 in good health. Some clones in this sample may be carry-over from other donors' samples. Both conserved end residues are part of each CDR3. The order of the fields is J gene, clone size, V gene, D gene, CDR3 DNA, CDR3 protein. D genes are given only for firm matches. The size of a clone is reported for some rows only, either as once, few or many, or as a class for expanded clones.

TRBJ2-6 | . | TRBV11-2 | . | TGTGCCAGCAGCTTATTCAGGGGTTTGGGCGGGGCCAACGTCCTGACTTTC | CASSLFRGLGGANVLTF
TRBJ2-5 | . | TRBV7-8 | . | TGTGCCAGCAGCTTAGCGCAACAGCAAGGGACCCAGTACTTC | CASSLAQQQGTQYF
TRBJ1-1 | few | TRBV30 | . | TGTGCCTGGTCCGGATCGGGGGCTGAAGCTTTCTTT | CAWSGSGAEAFF
TRBJ2-3 | . | TRBV7-9 | TRBD1 | TGTGCCAGCAGCGCTAGGAACAGGGGGCTAGAAGATACGCAGTATTTT | CASSARNRGLEDTQYF
TRBJ1-2 | . | TRBV6-1 | . | TGTGCCAGCGGAGGGATAACAGTCACCCTCTATGGCTACACCTTC | CASGGITVTLYGYTF
TRBJ2-1 | once | TRBV11-2 | TRBD2 | TGTGCCAGCAGCCGTCCGACGAGCCTTAGCGGGTCAGTCTATGAGCAGTTCTTC | CASSRPTSLSGSVYEQFF
TRBJ1-3 | once | TRBV2 | . | TGTGCCAGCAGCCCCGGGACGGAGAGCTCTGGAAACACCATATATTTT | CASSPGTESSGNTIYF
TRBJ2-2 | . | TRBV7-6 | . | TGTGCCAGCAGCTTAGGCACGAACACCGGGGAGCTGTTTTTT | CASSLGTNTGELFF
TRBJ1-2 | few | TRBV27 | . | TGTGCCAGCAGTCCGACAGTGAACTATGGCTACACCTTC | CASSPTVNYGYTF
TRBJ2-3 | . | TRBV19 | . | TGTGCCAGTAGTATAGGGTCTGACGATACGCAGTATTTT | CASSIGSDDTQYF
TRBJ2-2 | . | TRBV10-3 | TRBD2 | TGTGCCATTCCAACTAGCGGGAGGAGAACCGGGGAGCTGTTTTTT | CAIPTSGRRTGELFF
TRBJ1-1 | few | TRBV14 | . | TGTGCCAGCAGCCTCTCCGGCAGGGGAGCTTTCTTT | CASSLSGRGAFF
TRBJ1-1 | . | TRBV27 | . | TGTGCCAGCAGTTGGATCACAGGGAACACTGAAGCTTTCTTT | CASSWITGNTEAFF
TRBJ2-1 | . | TRBV27 | . | TGTGCCAGCAGTGGCGAGTACGGGGCCGATGAGCAGTTCTTC | CASSGEYGADEQFF
TRBJ1-2 | . | TRBV4-2 | . | TGTGCCAGCAGCCAAGATCTGTCAGAAGGCTATGGCTACACCTTC | CASSQDLSEGYGYTF
TRBJ2-7 | . | TRBV2 | TRBD2 | TGTGCCAGCCAAGGACTAGCGGGAGCCTACGAGCAGTACTTC | CASQGLAGAYEQYF
TRBJ2-1 | . | TRBV15 | . | TGTGCCACCAGCAGAGAGGGGAAAGGCTACAATGAGCAGTTCTTC | CATSREGKGYNEQFF
TRBJ2-1 | . | TRBV28 | . | TGTGCCAGCAGCCTACTAGAACCCGGGGTAGTCGAGCAGTTCTTC | CASSLLEPGVVEQFF
TRBJ2-3 | . | TRBV7-3 | TRBD2 | TGTGCCAGCAGCCCGCTCGGCGGGAGTACAGATACGCAGTATTTT | CASSPLGGSTDTQYF
TRBJ1-1 | few | TRBV4-1 | . | TGCGCCAGCAGAGTAAGGGACGGCACTGAAGCTTTCTTT | CASRVRDGTEAFF
TRBJ1-5 | once | TRBV19 | . | TGTGCCAGTAGTCCAAAGCGGGGGTTTGTGGGCAATCAGCCCCAGCATTTT | CASSPKRGFVGNQPQHF
TRBJ2-1 | once | TRBV7-6 | TRBD2 | TGTGCCAGCAGCGCGAGCGGGATCCCCTCCTACAATGAGCAGTTCTTC | CASSASGIPSYNEQFF
TRBJ1-2 | . | TRBV19 | . | TGTGCCAGTAGTATAGCAGGGATAGACTATGGCTACACCTTC | CASSIAGIDYGYTF
TRBJ2-7 | . | TRBV11-1 | . | TGTGCCAGCAGCCTAGAGGGGGGCGCAGGCTCCTACGAGCAGTACTTC | CASSLEGGAGSYEQYF
TRBJ2-2 | . | TRBV7-3 | . | TGTGCCAGCAGCTCCAGTGGCGGCACCGGGGAGCTGTTTTTT | CASSSSGGTGELFF
TRBJ1-1 | . | TRBV28 | . | TGTGCCAGCGATCATCGGGCAAACGAAGAAGCTTTCTTT | CASDHRANEEAFF
TRBJ1-5 | . | TRBV28 | TRBD1 | TGTGCCAGCAGTCCGAACACAGGGGATCAGCCCCAGCATTTT | CASSPNTGDQPQHF
TRBJ2-1 | . | TRBV9 | TRBD2 | TGTGCCAGCAGCGTAACTAGCGGGAGGGGATCCTACAATGAGCAGTTCTTC | CASSVTSGRGSYNEQFF
TRBJ2-7 | once | TRBV9 | . | TGTGCCAGCAGCGTAGAAGCTTTCTCCTACGAGCAGTACTTC | CASSVEAFSYEQYF
TRBJ2-3 | . | TRBV7-9 | . | TGTGCCAGCAGCTCCTTAGGGGGGCGTGCAGATACGCAGTATTTT | CASSSLGGRADTQYF
TRBJ1-1 | few | TRBV6-5 | . | TGTGCCAGCAGTTACTCGCGGACAGCCACTGAAGCTTTCTTT | CASSYSRTATEAFF
TRBJ2-7 | . | TRBV5-1 | TRBD1 | TGCGCCAGCAGCCCGGACGCAGGGGGCCCCTACGAGCAGTACTTC | CASSPDAGGPYEQYF
TRBJ1-2 | . | TRBV19 | . | TGTGCCAGTAGTATCAACCTAAGAGATGGCTACACCTTC | CASSINLRDGYTF
TRBJ1-1 | . | TRBV7-9 | . | TGTGCCAGCAGGTCCCCTGGACCGAAAAACACTGAAGCTTTCTTT | CASRSPGPKNTEAFF
TRBJ1-1 | . | TRBV5-6 | . | TGTGCCAGCAGCTGGGAGGACAACACTGAAGCTTTCTTT | CASSWEDNTEAFF
TRBJ2-5 | . | TRBV28 | . | TGTGCCAGCAGTCCGGACAGTCAAGAGACCCAGTACTTC | CASSPDSQETQYF
TRBJ1-3 | . | TRBV15 | . | TGTGCCACCAGCAGAGCAAGTGCGGACACCATATATTTT | CATSRASADTIYF
TRBJ2-3 | . | TRBV10-3 | . | TGTGCCATCAGTGATATGGTGGATACGCAGTATTTT | CAISDMVDTQYF
TRBJ2-7 | . | TRBV19 | TRBD2 | TGTGCCAGCACCACCCCGGGACTAGCGGGATTGAACGAGCAGTACTTC | CASTTPGLAGLNEQYF
TRBJ2-5 | . | TRBV11-2 | TRBD1 | TGTGCCAGCAGCTTAGTTAGCAGGGGGCCCGAGACCCAGTACTTC | CASSLVSRGPETQYF
TRBJ2-5 | . | TRBV6-1 | TRBD2 | TGTGCCAGCACCGGCGGGGGGAGCGAGACCCAGTACTTC | CASTGGGSETQYF
TRBJ1-1 | few | TRBV29-1 | . | TGCAGCGTTGTGAGGGTGGGGTTAACTGAAGCTTTCTTT | CSVVRVGLTEAFF
TRBJ2-7 | . | TRBV10-3 | . | TGTGCCATCCAGGAGAGCGGTGAAGGGACCTACGAGCAGTACTTC | CAIQESGEGTYEQYF
TRBJ1-1 | few | TRBV7-9 | . | TGTGCCAGCAGCTTAGAAGTGGGAGTGAACACTGAAGCTTTCTTT | CASSLEVGVNTEAFF
TRBJ2-5 | . | TRBV5-1 | TRBD2 | TGCGCCAGCAGCCCCCTCCCCCAAGGAGCGGGGAACCAAGAGACCCAGTACTTC | CASSPLPQGAGNQETQYF
TRBJ2-1 | . | TRBV5-8 | . | TGTGCCAGCAGCTTGGATCCCTCTGCGGGAAATGAGCAGTTCTTC | CASSLDPSAGNEQFF
TRBJ2-5 | . | TRBV6-5 | TRBD1 | TGTGCCAGCAGTCCTGGGGGGACAGGGGGGGAGACCCAGTACTTC | CASSPGGTGGETQYF
TRBJ1-2 | . | TRBV6-5 | . | TGTGCCAGCAGTCCACCAGGGGTAAAGGGCTACACCTTC | CASSPPGVKGYTF